The T cell receptor (beta chain) under discussion was sequenced for a study of shared clonotypes between healthy human individuals. Study at large: CD4 naive and CD4 memory each took three plates per donor, while CD8 naive took two and CD8 memory one. Findings of the study overall: The study drew on few donors, limiting represented genetic and exposure-history diversity. Compared with clonotypes that all four donors shared, non-shared clonotypes had lower generation probabilities.

Deep-level running was used for the assay. The table came from immunoSEQ multiplex PCR; TCRdb's copy has only in-frame clones and leaves some out. Counted here are around 2,000,000 clones, about 93% occurring once; the ten biggest clones make up over 1.5%. Naive CD8 cells comprised CD45RO-negative, CCR7-positively selected cells, excluding terminally differentiated effector memory CD45RA+ cells. Concerning this clone itself: No antigen is known for it.

The CDR3 contains 16 residues. V lost 2 bases and J 1 base, leaving 12 bases between the germline ends. CDR1 is SEHNR, CDR2 FQNEAQ, per germline (reference sequence). The source of this sequence is a man between 18 and 35 years old in good health. Some clones in this sample may be carry-over from other donors' samples. The gene calls are TRBV7-9 and TRBJ2-1, with unresolved D. The specimen sequenced was naive CD8+ T cells from PBMCs. The CDR3, as DNA: TGTGCCAGCAGCTTACTCCCGCTGGGGTCCTACAATGAGCAGTTCTTC. Translating gives CASSLLPLGSYNEQFF. The variable domain in full, completed from reference TRBV7-9 and TRBJ2-1, reads DTGVSQNPRHKITKRGQNVTFRCDPISEHNRLYWYRQTLGQGPEFLTYFQNEAQLEKSRLLSDRFSAERPKGSFSTLEIQRTEQGDSAMYLCASSLLPLGSYNEQFFGPGTRLTVL.